This TCR beta chain comes out of a study of patients and donors after allogeneic stem cell transplantation (dated by TCRdb to about 2020). Libraries were built with RT-PCR. The sequencer was a NextSeq 550. The public reads were quality trimmed at Q25 with fastp and then assembled into clones with MiXCR by TCRdb, keeping productive beta chains. Every entry covers one CDR3 protein and lists the most common genes and DNA from its rows. For this sample there are more than 75,000 distinct CDR3 sequences; roughly 4.9% appear just once. Around 2.6% of the sample lies in the top ten. This clonotype has at least ten counts. Its cognate antigen has yet to be identified. Base qualities are not provided; no much larger clone lies one nucleotide away. Sequenced sample: blood, either unsorted or a sorted T cell fraction (not recorded which). This sequence was found in a human donor who was either an allogeneic HSCT recipient or a stem cell or donor lymphocyte infusion donor (not recorded which). It is not recorded whose cells these are; they may come from a transplant donor.

The DNA sequence is given as TGTGCCAGCAGCCAAGGGGGCCGGTTTGGCTACACCTTC. Its protein is CASSQGGRFGYTF. The chain links TRBV14 with TRBJ1-2; TRBD1 is perhaps the D gene, given 5 matching bases. For CDR1 and CDR2, the germline V gene lists SGHDN and FVKESK. Trimming takes 1 base from V and 7 bases from J, and the germline ends sit 10 bases apart. The CDR3, cysteine through phenylalanine, is 13 amino acids long. Of the read, only the CDR3 DNA is kept; its 39 bases are in frame from base 1.